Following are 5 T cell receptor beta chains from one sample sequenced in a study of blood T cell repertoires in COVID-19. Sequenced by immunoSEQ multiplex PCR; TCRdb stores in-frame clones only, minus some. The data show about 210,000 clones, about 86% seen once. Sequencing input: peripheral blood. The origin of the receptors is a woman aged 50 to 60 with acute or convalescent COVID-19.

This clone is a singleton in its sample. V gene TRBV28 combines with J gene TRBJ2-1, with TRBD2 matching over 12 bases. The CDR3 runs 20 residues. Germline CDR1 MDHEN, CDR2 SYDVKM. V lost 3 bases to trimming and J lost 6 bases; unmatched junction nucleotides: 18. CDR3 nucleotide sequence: TGTGCCAGCAGTTTCTTTAGGACTAGCGGGATCCTCGCTGCGGGCAATGAGCAGTTCTTC. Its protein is CASSFFRTSGILAAGNEQFF.

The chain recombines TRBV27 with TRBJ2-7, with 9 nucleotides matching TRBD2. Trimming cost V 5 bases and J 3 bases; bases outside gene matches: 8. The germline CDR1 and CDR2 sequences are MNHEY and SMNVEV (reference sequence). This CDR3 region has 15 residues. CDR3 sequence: CASSPLAGALYEQYF. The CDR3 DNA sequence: TGTGCCAGCAGTCCGTTAGCGGGAGCTCTCTACGAGCAGTACTTC.

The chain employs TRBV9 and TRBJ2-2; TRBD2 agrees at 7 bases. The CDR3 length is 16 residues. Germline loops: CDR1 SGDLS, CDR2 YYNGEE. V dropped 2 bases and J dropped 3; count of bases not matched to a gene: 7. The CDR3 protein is CASSVMGRGYTGELFF. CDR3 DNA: TGTGCCAGCAGCGTGATGGGGAGGGGTTACACCGGGGAGCTGTTTTTT.

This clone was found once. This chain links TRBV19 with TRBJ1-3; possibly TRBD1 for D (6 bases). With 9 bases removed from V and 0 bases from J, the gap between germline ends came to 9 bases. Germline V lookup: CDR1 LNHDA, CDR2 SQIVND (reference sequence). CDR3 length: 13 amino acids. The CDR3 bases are TGTGCCAGCGGACAGTTCTCTGGAAACACCATATATTTT. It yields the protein CASGQFSGNTIYF.

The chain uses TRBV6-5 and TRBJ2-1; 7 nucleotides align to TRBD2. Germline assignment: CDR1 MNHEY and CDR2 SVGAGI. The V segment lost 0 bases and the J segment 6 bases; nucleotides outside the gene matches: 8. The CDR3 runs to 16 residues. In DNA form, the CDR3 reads TGTGCCAGCAGTTACTCTGGGGGGAGGGGAATCAATGAGCAGTTCTTC. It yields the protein CASSYSGGRGINEQFF.